These 10 T cell receptor beta chains came from one sample sequenced in a study of T cells in Graves' hyperthyroidism and ophthalmopathy (dated by TCRdb to about 2019). The protocol used for the library was multiplex PCR. Instrument on record: Illumina HiSeq 2000. The TCR beta CDR3 regions were amplified from the RNA transcripts. The TCR CDR3 was subjected to a first round of RT-PCR using the HTBI primer set and the Qiagen OneStep RT-PCR kit. Starting from the raw public reads, TCRdb applied fastp trimming at Q25, assembled clones with MiXCR and retained in-frame beta chains. Every entry covers one CDR3 protein and lists the most common genes and DNA from its rows. Within this sample are 650,000 to 750,000 distinct CDR3 sequences, with around 13% of them counted one time only. Of the sample, more than 8.5% is held by the ten largest clones. Material: blood. The receptors shown here come from a woman aged 18-29 years with Graves' hyperthyroidism.

The chain joins TRBV25-1 to TRBJ2-3, with 8 bases lining up with TRBD2. Germline V gives CDR1 MGHDK, CDR2 SYGVNS. After removal of 10 bases from V and 5 bases from J, the junction contained 11 bases not matched to a gene. This CDR3 has 14 residues. The CDR3 coding sequence is TGTGCCACGTCGACTAGCGAGAGAGGAGATACGCAGTATTTT. Translating gives CATSTSERGDTQYF.

The V and J genes are TRBV6-2 or TRBV6-3 and TRBJ2-7; weak D call: TRBD2 (6 bases). The CDR3 totals 17 residues. CDR1 and CDR2 from the germline V gene are MNHEY and SVGEGT. V dropped 6 bases and J dropped 0 bases, with 21 bases sitting between them. The CDR3 loop is CASRGGAGSLSSYEQYF. CDR3 nucleotide sequence: TGTGCCAGCAGGGGAGGCGCGGGATCCTTGAGCTCCTACGAGCAGTACTTC.

The rearrangement joins TRBV29-1 to TRBJ2-1, with 11 bases that match TRBD1. The germline CDR1 and CDR2 sequences are SQVTM and ANQGSEA. The CDR3 has 15 residues. Trimming at V came to 6 bases and at J to 7 bases, leaving 11 bases not matched to a gene. The CDR3 region is CSVSVPGQGENEQFF. In nucleotides, the CDR3 is TGCAGCGTGTCAGTACCGGGACAGGGGGAAAATGAGCAGTTCTTC.

At least ten counts were recorded for this clonotype. The chain's CDR3 is CASSPTFHRELFF. The CDR3 DNA reads TGTGCCAGCAGCCCGACGTTCCACCGGGAGCTGTTTTTT. The rearrangement links TRBV11-3 to TRBJ2-2; no clear D gene. V lost 5 bases and J lost 9, with 13 bases in between. CDR3 length equals 13 residues. CDR1 and CDR2 from the germline V gene are SGHNT and YENEEA. Full variable domain (missing parts from reference TRBV11-3 and TRBJ2-2): EAGVVQSPRYKIIEKKQPVAFWCNPISGHNTLYWYLQNLGQGPELLIRYENEEAVDDSQLPKDRFSAERLKGVDSTLKIQPAELGDSAVYLCASSPTFHRELFFGEGSRLTVL.

V usage is TRBV6-5 and J usage is TRBJ1-1; D is undetermined. CDR1 is MNHEY, CDR2 SVGAGI, per germline. The V end was cut by 0 bases, the J end by 0 bases, with 8 bases between. This CDR3 contains 15 residues. CDR3 DNA sequence: TGTGCCAGCAGTTACTCTTCAAGGCTGAACACTGAAGCTTTCTTT. Translated, it gives CASSYSSRLNTEAFF.

This clonotype has at least ten counts. J is TRBJ2-7 and V is TRBV11-2, with 8 bases aligning to TRBD1. The V segment lost 4 bases and the J segment 3 bases; nucleotides outside the gene matches: 5. The germline gives CDR1 SGHAT, CDR2 FQNNGV. The CDR3 covers 14 residues. CDR3 in amino acids: CASSSGQGFYEQYF. In DNA, the CDR3 is TGTGCCAGCAGCTCCGGACAGGGATTCTACGAGCAGTACTTC.

The sample holds many counts of this clonotype. The chain carries TRBV6-1 and TRBJ2-1; 11 bases fit TRBD2. The CDR3 extends over 17 amino acids. V gave up 6 bases and J gave up 5 bases; unmatched junction bases: 12. The germline V gene encodes CDR1 MNHNS and CDR2 SASEGT. CDR3 nucleotides: TGTGCCAGCAGCCCCCCCGTGGGACTAGCGGCAAACAATGAGCAGTTCTTC. Amino acid sequence: CASSPPVGLAANNEQFF.

This clonotype was found many times. The rearrangement joins TRBV30 to TRBJ2-7, with 15 bases that match TRBD2. There are 18 residues in the CDR3. Germline CDR1 GTSNPN, CDR2 SVGIG (reference sequence). J lost 6 bases, V lost 0 bases, and 12 bases had no gene match. CDR3 sequence (DNA): TGTGCCTGGAGTGTACGGACTAGCGGGAGGGCCCTACATCGCGAGCAGTACTTC. Translation: CAWSVRTSGRALHREQYF.

This clonotype has just a few counts. The chain uses TRBV7-2 and TRBJ2-3; D remains ambiguous. The CDR3 consists of 13 residues. V shed 4 bases and J shed 8 bases, with 13 bases lying between them. The germline V gene has CDR1 SGHTA and CDR2 FQGNSA. CDR3 sequence: CASSSYRLATQYF. Written as DNA, the CDR3 is TGTGCCAGCAGCTCCTACCGGCTGGCTACGCAGTATTTT.

This clonotype was detected many times. The chain carries TRBV13 and TRBJ2-7; perhaps TRBD2 as D (5 bases). Germline CDR1 is PRHDT and CDR2 is FYEKMQ (reference sequence). The CDR3 sequence is 14 residues long. V lost 2 bases to trimming and J lost 2 bases, with 10 bases between them. CDR3 protein: CASSLSGTAYEQYF. The CDR3 nucleotides are TGTGCCAGCAGCTTAAGCGGCACTGCCTACGAGCAGTACTTC.